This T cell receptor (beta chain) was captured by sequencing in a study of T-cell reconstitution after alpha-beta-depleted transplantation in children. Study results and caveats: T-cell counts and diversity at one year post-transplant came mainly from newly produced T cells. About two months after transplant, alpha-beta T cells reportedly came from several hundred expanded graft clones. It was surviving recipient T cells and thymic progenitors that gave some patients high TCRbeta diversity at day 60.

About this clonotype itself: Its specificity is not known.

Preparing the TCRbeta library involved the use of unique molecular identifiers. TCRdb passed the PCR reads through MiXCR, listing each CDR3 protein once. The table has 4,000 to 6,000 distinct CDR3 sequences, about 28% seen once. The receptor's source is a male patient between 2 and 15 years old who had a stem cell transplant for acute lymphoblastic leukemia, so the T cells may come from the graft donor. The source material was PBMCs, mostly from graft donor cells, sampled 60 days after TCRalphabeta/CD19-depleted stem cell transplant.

The CDR3 reads CSAAQSGTDHYF. In nucleotides, the CDR3 is TGCAGTGCGGCTCAATCCGGGACAGATCATTACTTC. The chain couples TRBV20-1 to TRBJ2-7; TRBD1 matches 7 bases. The V and J ends lost 6 bases and 13 bases, in that order; junction bases with no gene match: 15. Germline CDR1 reads DFQATT; CDR2 reads SNEGSKA (reference sequence). CDR3 size: 12 residues.